Listed below are T cell receptor beta chains from one sample, sequenced in a study of blood T cell repertoires in COVID-19. Produced via immunoSEQ multiplex PCR; TCRdb's table is partial and in-frame only. The repertoire holds 35,000 to 50,000 clones, with approximately 85% as singletons. The specimen sequenced was peripheral blood. The receptors stem from a man in his 60s with acute or convalescent COVID-19. Each CDR3 is given with its conserved first and last residue. Fields, in order: clone size, D gene, J gene, V gene, CDR3 protein, CDR3 DNA. A D gene is named only where the DNA matches it firmly. Rows may omit the clone size; those that give it use once, few, many or a size class.

clone size: -
D gene: TRBD1
J gene: TRBJ2-7
V gene: TRBV11-2
CDR3 protein: CASSRAGQGTYEQYF
CDR3 DNA: TGTGCCAGCAGCCGCGCCGGACAGGGGACCTACGAGCAGTACTTC

clone size: -
D gene: -
J gene: TRBJ2-7
V gene: TRBV6-6
CDR3 protein: CASSYSPGSEQYF
CDR3 DNA: TGTGCCAGCAGTTACTCCCCGGGGTCCGAGCAGTACTTC

clone size: -
D gene: TRBD1
J gene: TRBJ2-7
V gene: TRBV5-1
CDR3 protein: CASSLEGTAMPEQYF
CDR3 DNA: TGCGCCAGCAGCTTGGAGGGGACAGCCATGCCCGAGCAGTACTTC

clone size: -
D gene: -
J gene: TRBJ2-3
V gene: TRBV30
CDR3 protein: CAWTGSDTQYF
CDR3 DNA: TGTGCCTGGACAGGGTCGGATACGCAGTATTTT

clone size: -
D gene: TRBD1
J gene: TRBJ1-2
V gene: TRBV6-5
CDR3 protein: CASSLGTGHGYTF
CDR3 DNA: TGTGCCAGCAGTTTAGGGACAGGGCATGGCTACACCTTC

clone size: -
D gene: -
J gene: TRBJ2-7
V gene: TRBV4-2
CDR3 protein: CASSQGAQGKDEQYF
CDR3 DNA: TGTGCCAGCAGCCAAGGTGCCCAGGGGAAGGACGAGCAGTACTTC

clone size: -
D gene: -
J gene: TRBJ2-7
V gene: TRBV7-3
CDR3 protein: CASSRYRYEQYF
CDR3 DNA: TGTGCCAGCAGCCGCTATCGGTACGAGCAGTACTTC

clone size: -
D gene: -
J gene: TRBJ2-3
V gene: TRBV9
CDR3 protein: CASSSGLLPDTQYF
CDR3 DNA: TGTGCCAGCAGCTCCGGACTCCTGCCGGATACGCAGTATTTT

clone size: -
D gene: -
J gene: TRBJ1-6
V gene: TRBV28
CDR3 protein: CASRPGVSYNSPLHF
CDR3 DNA: TGTGCCAGCAGACCCGGGGTCTCCTATAATTCACCCCTCCACTTT

clone size: -
D gene: -
J gene: TRBJ2-7
V gene: TRBV11-2
CDR3 protein: CASSLGHSYEQYF
CDR3 DNA: TGTGCCAGCAGCTTAGGGCACTCCTACGAGCAGTACTTC

clone size: -
D gene: -
J gene: TRBJ1-6
V gene: TRBV7-2
CDR3 protein: CASSRLMRGNSPLHF
CDR3 DNA: TGTGCCAGCAGTCGTCTGATGCGGGGGAATTCACCCCTCCACTTT

clone size: few
D gene: -
J gene: TRBJ2-5
V gene: TRBV20-1
CDR3 protein: CSASSLEESYQETQYF
CDR3 DNA: TGCAGTGCTAGTTCACTCGAGGAGAGTTACCAAGAGACCCAGTACTTC

clone size: -
D gene: -
J gene: TRBJ2-5
V gene: TRBV7-9
CDR3 protein: CASSFGSQETQYF
CDR3 DNA: TGTGCCAGCAGCTTTGGCAGCCAAGAGACCCAGTACTTC

clone size: -
D gene: -
J gene: TRBJ2-7
V gene: TRBV6-5
CDR3 protein: CASRQGSANEQYF
CDR3 DNA: TGTGCCAGCAGACAGGGTTCGGCCAACGAGCAGTACTTC

clone size: once
D gene: -
J gene: TRBJ1-4
V gene: TRBV4-2
CDR3 protein: CASSQELPEKLFF
CDR3 DNA: TGTGCCAGCAGCCAAGAACTTCCTGAAAAACTGTTTTTT

clone size: few
D gene: -
J gene: TRBJ2-2
V gene: TRBV6-2/TRBV6-3
CDR3 protein: CASSKRSGFTGELFF
CDR3 DNA: TGTGCCAGCAGCAAGAGGTCCGGGTTCACCGGGGAGCTGTTTTTT

clone size: once
D gene: TRBD2
J gene: TRBJ2-4
V gene: TRBV2
CDR3 protein: CASSPPGLAGGNIQYF
CDR3 DNA: TGTGCCAGCTCCCCTCCGGGACTAGCGGGAGGGAACATTCAGTACTTC

clone size: -
D gene: TRBD2
J gene: TRBJ2-1
V gene: TRBV28
CDR3 protein: CASTTSGSYNEQFF
CDR3 DNA: TGTGCCAGTACTACTAGCGGGAGTTACAATGAGCAGTTCTTC

clone size: few
D gene: TRBD2
J gene: TRBJ2-7
V gene: TRBV7-2
CDR3 protein: CASSPWTSGSHEQYF
CDR3 DNA: TGTGCCAGCAGCCCTTGGACTAGCGGGAGTCACGAGCAGTACTTC

clone size: -
D gene: TRBD1
J gene: TRBJ1-3
V gene: TRBV19
CDR3 protein: CASSIQGQSSGNTIYF
CDR3 DNA: TGTGCCAGTAGTATACAGGGACAGAGCTCTGGAAACACCATATATTTT

clone size: -
D gene: -
J gene: TRBJ1-1
V gene: TRBV5-1
CDR3 protein: CASSLWAQVGLAEAFF
CDR3 DNA: TGCGCCAGCAGCTTATGGGCCCAGGTTGGTCTCGCTGAAGCTTTCTTT

clone size: -
D gene: -
J gene: TRBJ2-1
V gene: TRBV20-1
CDR3 protein: CSALLNEQFF
CDR3 DNA: TGCAGTGCCTTACTCAATGAGCAGTTCTTC

clone size: -
D gene: TRBD2
J gene: TRBJ2-5
V gene: TRBV4-3
CDR3 protein: CASSTRVGASGGATETQYF
CDR3 DNA: TGCGCCAGCAGCACCCGAGTGGGGGCTAGCGGGGGGGCCACGGAGACCCAGTACTTC

clone size: -
D gene: TRBD1
J gene: TRBJ1-2
V gene: TRBV11-2
CDR3 protein: CASSLTGTGGIGYTF
CDR3 DNA: TGTGCCAGCAGCTTAACAGGGACAGGGGGAATTGGCTACACCTTC

clone size: -
D gene: -
J gene: TRBJ2-6
V gene: TRBV30
CDR3 protein: CAWSRRSGSGANVLTF
CDR3 DNA: TGTGCCTGGAGTAGGAGAAGTGGCTCCGGGGCCAACGTCCTGACTTTC

clone size: -
D gene: -
J gene: TRBJ1-1
V gene: TRBV5-4
CDR3 protein: CASSPGQGRGAFF
CDR3 DNA: TGTGCCAGCAGCCCTGGGCAGGGCCGAGGAGCTTTCTTT

clone size: -
D gene: TRBD2
J gene: TRBJ2-3
V gene: TRBV6-5
CDR3 protein: CASIGVAGVLDTQYF
CDR3 DNA: TGTGCCAGCATTGGGGTAGCGGGAGTGTTAGATACGCAGTATTTT

clone size: -
D gene: -
J gene: TRBJ2-7
V gene: TRBV10-2
CDR3 protein: CASRWTTSSYEQYF
CDR3 DNA: TGCGCCAGCAGGTGGACTACGAGCTCCTACGAGCAGTACTTC

clone size: -
D gene: -
J gene: TRBJ1-1
V gene: TRBV6-5
CDR3 protein: CASSYIGQLMNTEAFF
CDR3 DNA: TGTGCCAGCAGTTATATTGGACAGCTCATGAACACTGAAGCTTTCTTT

clone size: -
D gene: -
J gene: TRBJ1-2
V gene: TRBV24-1
CDR3 protein: CATSDPGATIYGYTF
CDR3 DNA: TGTGCCACCAGTGATCCGGGAGCTACTATCTATGGCTACACCTTC

clone size: few
D gene: TRBD2
J gene: TRBJ2-1
V gene: TRBV7-3
CDR3 protein: CASSLSGGFYNEQFF
CDR3 DNA: TGTGCCAGCAGCCTCAGCGGGGGCTTTTACAATGAGCAGTTCTTC

clone size: -
D gene: -
J gene: TRBJ2-7
V gene: TRBV28
CDR3 protein: CASSPQGVGGEQYF
CDR3 DNA: TGTGCCAGCAGTCCACAGGGAGTAGGAGGCGAGCAGTACTTC

clone size: -
D gene: TRBD2
J gene: TRBJ2-1
V gene: TRBV5-1
CDR3 protein: CASSLSPTSGRVHEQFF
CDR3 DNA: TGCGCCAGCAGCCTATCCCCGACTAGCGGGAGGGTACATGAGCAGTTCTTC

clone size: -
D gene: TRBD2
J gene: TRBJ2-1
V gene: TRBV28
CDR3 protein: CASSPPGSGRANEQFF
CDR3 DNA: TGTGCCAGCAGTCCTCCAGGTAGCGGGAGGGCCAATGAGCAGTTCTTC

clone size: -
D gene: TRBD2
J gene: TRBJ2-3
V gene: TRBV7-9
CDR3 protein: CASSPPLSGVSTDTQYF
CDR3 DNA: TGTGCCAGCAGCCCTCCCCTTAGCGGGGTTAGCACAGATACGCAGTATTTT

clone size: -
D gene: -
J gene: TRBJ2-3
V gene: TRBV30
CDR3 protein: CARKFGTDTQYF
CDR3 DNA: TGTGCCCGAAAATTCGGGACAGATACGCAGTATTTT

clone size: -
D gene: -
J gene: TRBJ1-2
V gene: TRBV2
CDR3 protein: CASQRRDGYTF
CDR3 DNA: TGTGCCAGCCAGAGGAGGGATGGCTACACCTTC

clone size: -
D gene: -
J gene: TRBJ2-5
V gene: TRBV6-2/TRBV6-3
CDR3 protein: CASSYWALWAEETQYF
CDR3 DNA: TGTGCCAGCAGTTATTGGGCCTTATGGGCCGAAGAGACCCAGTACTTC

clone size: -
D gene: TRBD1
J gene: TRBJ2-7
V gene: TRBV7-9
CDR3 protein: CASSRRTGTYEQYF
CDR3 DNA: TGTGCCAGCAGCCGGAGGACAGGAACCTACGAGCAGTACTTC

clone size: -
D gene: TRBD2
J gene: TRBJ2-3
V gene: TRBV30
CDR3 protein: CAGGREGDTQYF
CDR3 DNA: TGTGCTGGGGGGAGGGAGGGAGATACGCAGTATTTT

clone size: -
D gene: TRBD2
J gene: TRBJ2-5
V gene: TRBV12-3/TRBV12-4
CDR3 protein: CASSRGRGTQYF
CDR3 DNA: TGTGCCAGTAGTCGCGGGAGAGGGACCCAGTACTTC

clone size: -
D gene: -
J gene: TRBJ2-6
V gene: TRBV18
CDR3 protein: CASSGTPLRANVLTF
CDR3 DNA: TGTGCCAGCTCAGGGACACCGCTTAGGGCCAACGTCCTGACTTTC